The 29 T cell receptor beta chains listed next were all sequenced from one sample in a study of response to subunit inactivated influenza vaccine. TCRdb re-derived calls from the RT-PCR reads in MiXCR, one entry per CDR3 protein. The sample lists over 300,000 distinct CDR3 sequences, 21% occurring once. This material consisted of PBMCs from blood, taken about 19 months after vaccination. These receptors came from a man between 50 and 70 years old who received an inactivated influenza vaccine.

This chain connects TRBV6-2 or TRBV6-3 to TRBJ2-1; D gene ambiguous. In germline, CDR1 is MNHEY, CDR2 SVGEGT. CDR3 length: 16 amino acids. Trimming took 0 bases from V and 3 from J, leaving 12 bases between them. The CDR3 DNA sequence: TGTGCCAGCAGTTACTCTCCAGCAAGGCGCTACAATGAGCAGTTCTTC. Its translation is CASSYSPARRYNEQFF.

DNA of the CDR3: TGTGCCAGCAGTTATTGGGATCCTAACACCGGGGAGCTGTTTTTT. Protein: CASSYWDPNTGELFF. The V gene is TRBV6-5, the J gene TRBJ2-2, with unresolved D. Per the germline V gene, CDR1 is MNHEY and CDR2 is SVGAGI. V was trimmed by 3 bases and J by 2 bases, leaving 10 bases between them. There are 15 residues in the CDR3.

The V and J genes are TRBV9 and TRBJ2-3, with 7 nucleotides matching TRBD2. CDR1 and CDR2 (germline): SGDLS, YYNGEE. V shed 3 bases and J 0 bases; nucleotides not matched to a gene: 7. This CDR3 comprises 16 residues. The DNA for the CDR3 is TGTGCCAGCAGCGCGACTAGCTACCCTAGCACAGATACGCAGTATTTT. This encodes CASSATSYPSTDTQYF.

The rearrangement uses TRBV27 and TRBJ2-3, with 9 positions matching TRBD2. V trimming: 7 bases; J trimming: 4 bases; junction bases outside the gene matches: 12. From germline, CDR1 is MNHEY and CDR2 SMNVEV (reference sequence). This CDR3 is built from 16 residues. The CDR3 DNA sequence: TGTGCCAGCACAACATTAAGGCGGGAGGGCCCAGATACGCAGTATTTT. This encodes CASTTLRREGPDTQYF.

The chain is built from TRBV27 and TRBJ2-6; no clear D. This CDR3 spans 15 amino acids. Germline assignment: CDR1 MNHEY and CDR2 SMNVEV (reference sequence). V was shortened by 3 bases and J by 1 base, with 7 bases between the two germline ends. The CDR3 region is CASSFGPSGANVLTF. Here the CDR3 DNA reads TGTGCCAGCAGTTTCGGTCCGTCTGGGGCCAACGTCCTGACTTTC.

The rearrangement uses TRBV20-1 and TRBJ2-3; D gene unclear. CDR1 and CDR2 (germline): DFQATT, SNEGSKA (reference sequence). The length of the CDR3 is 17 residues. V was pared by 3 bases and J by 6 bases, with 25 bases between. Written as DNA, the CDR3 is TGCAGTGCTAGTCTGCCGTTGAGACAACGGTACCGGGATACGCAGTATTTT. Protein sequence: CSASLPLRQRYRDTQYF.

This rearrangement joins TRBV12-3 or TRBV12-4 to TRBJ2-2; D is ambiguous. This CDR3 has 15 amino acids. V gave up 1 base and J gave up 0 bases, with 6 bases separating them. The CDR3 spells CASSLGVSNTGELFF. CDR3 in DNA: TGTGCCAGCAGTTTAGGGGTCTCGAACACCGGGGAGCTGTTTTTT.

This clonotype has a handful of counts. The chain couples TRBV12-3 or TRBV12-4 to TRBJ2-7, with TRBD1 matching 7 bases. This CDR3 spans 13 amino acids. V lost 8 bases and J lost 4; bases outside the gene matches: 8. CDR3 DNA sequence: TGTGCCAGCTCGAGACAGGGCATTTACGAGCAGTACTTC. Residues: CASSRQGIYEQYF.

This clonotype was found a few times. A read error is possible here, since a much larger clone lies one base away. This sequence joins TRBV6-5 and TRBJ2-5; a weak D match, TRBD1 (6 bases). There are 14 residues in the CDR3. Per the germline V gene, CDR1 is MNHEY and CDR2 is SVGAGI. The CDR3 spells CASTSTGPQEIQYF. The CDR3 region has the DNA TGTGCCAGCACTTCGACAGGCCCCCAAGAGATCCAGTACTTC.

This chain links TRBV4-3 with TRBJ2-1; 7 bases map to TRBD1. V shed 5 bases and J 6 bases; nucleotides not matched to a gene: 4. This CDR3 contains 13 residues. Germline V gene lookup returns CDR1 LGHNA and CDR2 YSLEER. The CDR3 loop reads CASSVDRTNEQFF. The CDR3 DNA reads TGCGCCAGCAGCGTGGACAGGACCAATGAGCAGTTCTTC.

CDR3 nucleotides: TGTGCCAGCAGCTTCGGACAGGGGGGTGCTGAAAAACTGTTTTTT. It translates to CASSFGQGGAEKLFF. The J gene is TRBJ1-4, the V gene TRBV7-2; 10 bases line up with TRBD1. V lost 3 bases to trimming and J lost 7 bases; unmatched junction nucleotides: 5. CDR3 length: 15 residues. Germline V gene sequence: CDR1 SGHTA, CDR2 FQGNSA.

This chain links TRBV4-1 with TRBJ2-5; D unclear. There are 15 residues in the CDR3. V lost 0 bases and J 1 base, leaving 9 bases between the germline ends. Germline V gene data show CDR1 as MGHRA and CDR2 as YSYEKL. CDR3 loop: CASSQDLQVQETQYF. DNA for the CDR3: TGCGCCAGCAGCCAAGATCTGCAGGTCCAAGAGACCCAGTACTTC.

The rearrangement links TRBV6-1 to TRBJ1-5; the match to TRBD1 covers 10 bases. This CDR3 contains 16 residues. The V gene end was trimmed by 6 bases and the J gene end by 4 bases; junction bases not matched to a gene: 9. The V gene's germline CDR1 is MNHNS and CDR2 SASEGT. The CDR3 bases are TGTGCCAGCAGCCCTCGGGACAGGGGATATAATCAGCCCCAGCATTTT. Translated: CASSPRDRGYNQPQHF.

CDR3 sequence reads: CASSLVSGPSYNSPLHF. The CDR3 nucleotides read TGTGCCAGCAGTTTAGTCTCAGGGCCTTCCTATAATTCACCCCTCCACTTT. This chain links TRBV28 with TRBJ1-6, with TRBD1 as a possible D gene (5 bases). The germline V and J ends were trimmed by 2 bases and 1 base, with 12 bases remaining between them. This CDR3 spans 17 amino acids. Per the germline V gene, CDR1 is MDHEN and CDR2 is SYDVKM.

At least ten counts were recorded for this clonotype. The chain is built from TRBV7-9 and TRBJ1-1, with D possibly being TRBD1 (5 bases). Germline CDR1 reads SEHNR; CDR2 reads FQNEAQ (reference sequence). This CDR3 region has 16 residues. Trimming shortened V by 3 bases and J by 0 bases, and 14 bases separated the two germline ends. The CDR3 bases are TGTGCCAGCAGCTTCACCGGACACTCTATGAACACTGAAGCTTTCTTT. Translation: CASSFTGHSMNTEAFF.

The chain employs TRBV10-3 and TRBJ2-7; the D is unclear. V was pared by 1 base and J by 2 bases, with 12 bases between. Germline V lookup: CDR1 ENHRY, CDR2 SYGVKD. This CDR3 spans 15 amino acids. DNA for the CDR3: TGTGCCATCAGTGAGTTTACCGGGCCCCCCTACGAGCAGTACTTC. Translation gives CAISEFTGPPYEQYF.

This clonotype was picked up a small number of times. V usage is TRBV28 and J usage is TRBJ2-3; tentative D call: TRBD2 (6 bases). The V gene's germline CDR1 is MDHEN and CDR2 SYDVKM. The CDR3 runs 14 residues. V was shortened by 6 bases and J by 4 bases, with 14 bases between the two germline ends. As DNA, the CDR3 is TGTGCCAGCAGGCGGGGCGGTAGTGCAGATACGCAGTATTTT. Residues: CASRRGGSADTQYF.

This sequence joins TRBV7-2 and TRBJ2-7; 11 positions agree with TRBD1. V shed 3 bases and J 7 bases; nucleotides not matched to a gene: 5. This CDR3 contains 14 residues. Germline CDR1 is SGHTA and CDR2 is FQGNSA. The CDR3 protein is CASSFGQGAVEQYF. CDR3 nucleotides: TGTGCCAGCAGCTTTGGACAGGGGGCGGTGGAGCAGTACTTC.

The chain links TRBV20-1 to TRBJ1-1; D remains unclear. The CDR3 runs to 16 residues. V dropped 5 bases and J dropped 1 base, with 20 bases sitting between them. Looked up from germline, CDR1 is DFQATT and CDR2 is SNEGSKA (reference sequence). For the CDR3, the DNA is TGCAGTGCTCCCCCCGGTGGTAGATACCAGAACACTGAAGCTTTCTTT. Protein product: CSAPPGGRYQNTEAFF.

This clonotype was observed a few times. One end of the junction fails to match germline, which may point to a read error. This chain connects TRBV20-1 to TRBJ2-1, with a possible D match to TRBD2 (5 bases). CDR1 and CDR2 (germline): DFQATT, SNEGSKA (reference sequence). CDR3 length: 13 residues. The CDR3 bases are TGCAGTGCAAGAGGGCGGCATTGGGATGAGCAGTTCTTC. Its protein is CSARGRHWDEQFF.

The V call is TRBV7-9, the J call TRBJ1-1; D not resolved. The germline gives CDR1 SEHNR, CDR2 FQNEAQ (reference sequence). CDR3 length: 14 amino acids. V dropped 5 bases and J dropped 7 bases, with 17 bases sitting between them. CDR3 amino acids: CASSPPRLSFEAFF. The CDR3 DNA is TGTGCCAGCAGCCCCCCCCGTTTAAGTTTTGAAGCTTTCTTT.

This sequence joins TRBV7-2 and TRBJ2-3; D is ambiguous. CDR1 is SGHTA, CDR2 FQGNSA, per germline. V lost 0 bases, J lost 6 bases, and 13 bases lay in between. The CDR3 loop spans 15 amino acids. CDR3 protein: CASSLAVPRSDTQYF. Here the CDR3 DNA reads TGTGCCAGCAGCTTAGCGGTTCCGAGGTCCGATACGCAGTATTTT. The full variable domain, its missing parts supplied by reference TRBV7-2 and TRBJ2-3, is GAGVSQSPSNKVTEKGKDVELRCDPISGHTALYWYRQSLGQGLEFLIYFQGNSAPDKSGLPSDRFSAERTGGSVSTLTIQRTQQEDSAVYLCASSLAVPRSDTQYFGPGTRLTVL.

The chain recombines TRBV10-3 with TRBJ2-1, with a tentative D call TRBD1 (5 bases). V was clipped by 7 bases and J by 7 bases, with 14 bases between them. The CDR3 covers 13 residues. Germline loops: CDR1 ENHRY, CDR2 SYGVKD. CDR3 sequence: CAIKQARMNEQFF. The CDR3 DNA sequence: TGTGCCATCAAACAGGCAAGAATGAATGAGCAGTTCTTC.

This clonotype was seen a few times. This chain uses TRBV7-8 with TRBJ2-1, with D maybe TRBD2 (6 bases). Trimming removed 6 bases from V and 5 bases from J, with 20 bases in between. The CDR3 covers 16 residues. Germline assignment: CDR1 SGHVS and CDR2 FQNEAQ. The CDR3 is CASRPERRGLHNEQFF. CDR3 bases: TGTGCCAGCAGACCGGAGCGGCGGGGTCTACACAATGAGCAGTTCTTC.

The genes are TRBV20-1 and TRBJ1-6; D is unresolved. The V gene's germline CDR1 is DFQATT and CDR2 SNEGSKA (reference sequence). The length of the CDR3 is 13 residues. The germline V and J ends were trimmed by 4 bases and 8 bases, with 12 bases remaining between them. In DNA, the CDR3 is TGCAGTGCTATTGGGGATAATGATTCACCCCTCCACTTT. Protein sequence: CSAIGDNDSPLHF.

This clonotype has a count of ten or more. The V call is TRBV5-4, the J call TRBJ2-3, with 10 bases lining up with TRBD1. From germline, CDR1 is SGHNT and CDR2 YYREEE (reference sequence). V lost 4 bases and J lost 2; bases outside the gene matches: 10. The CDR3 consists of 17 residues. The CDR3 sequence: CASSGRGTGAYTDTQYF. Here the CDR3 DNA reads TGTGCCAGCAGCGGGAGAGGGACAGGGGCCTACACAGATACGCAGTATTTT.

The chain links TRBV7-9 to TRBJ2-1; tentative D call: TRBD1 (6 bases). The germline V and J ends were trimmed by 4 bases and 2 bases, with 18 bases remaining between them. The germline V gene encodes CDR1 SEHNR and CDR2 FQNEAQ (reference sequence). This CDR3 spans 17 amino acids. The CDR3 loop is CASSSLDRKATYNEQFF. CDR3 sequence (DNA): TGTGCCAGCAGCTCCCTAGACAGGAAAGCAACCTACAATGAGCAGTTCTTC.

The chain couples TRBV7-9 to TRBJ2-5, with TRBD2 matching 7 bases. V trimming: 2 bases; J trimming: 2 bases; junction bases outside the gene matches: 8. Germline values: CDR1 SEHNR, CDR2 FQNEAQ (reference sequence). The CDR3 covers 16 residues. CDR3 residues: CASSLNWASGQETQYF. CDR3 coding DNA: TGTGCCAGCAGCTTAAATTGGGCTAGCGGTCAAGAGACCCAGTACTTC.

This chain links TRBV7-8 with TRBJ1-5, with TRBD1 matching over 8 bases. The V gene's germline CDR1 is SGHVS and CDR2 FQNEAQ. CDR3 size: 14 residues. The V gene end was trimmed by 5 bases and the J gene end by 6 bases; junction bases not matched to a gene: 6. The CDR3 reads CASSRTGFFQPQHF. The CDR3 nucleotides are TGTGCCAGCAGCCGGACAGGGTTCTTTCAGCCCCAGCATTTT.